The 10 T cell receptor beta chains below come from one sample, sequenced in a study of long-term antiretroviral therapy in people with HIV. An immunoSEQ assay, version v3.0, was performed at survey level. Clones were sequenced by immunoSEQ multiplex PCR, and TCRdb holds only the in-frame ones, with some missing. The sample has under 20,000 clones, 65% to 80% seen once; the top ten hold about 9.3%. The specimen was unsorted PBMCs, collected 0.5 years before starting antiretroviral therapy. Source of these receptors: a man younger than 30 with HIV.

The V call is TRBV14, the J call TRBJ2-7; 9 nucleotides agree with TRBD1. The CDR3 is 15 amino acids. Germline values: CDR1 SGHDN, CDR2 FVKESK. The V and J ends lost 1 base and 3 bases, in that order; junction bases with no gene match: 4. CDR3 sequence: CASSQARDRDYEQYF. The DNA of the CDR3 is TGTGCCAGCAGCCAAGCCCGGGACAGGGACTACGAGCAGTACTTC.

The chain combines TRBV7-9 with TRBJ2-7, with 11 positions matching TRBD1. In germline, CDR1 is SEHNR, CDR2 FQNEAQ (reference sequence). V gave up 6 bases and J gave up 5 bases; unmatched junction bases: 6. The CDR3 length is 14 residues. The CDR3 DNA reads TGTGCCAGCAGATCGGACAGGGGGCCGGACGAGCAGTACTTC. Translating it yields CASRSDRGPDEQYF.

V usage is TRBV27 and J usage is TRBJ2-7, with D perhaps TRBD2 (6 bases). Germline CDR1 MNHEY, CDR2 SMNVEV (reference sequence). V was pared by 2 bases and J by 4 bases, with 12 bases between. The CDR3 consists of 14 residues. The CDR3 loop reads CASSLGGKPYEQYF. CDR3 coding DNA: TGTGCCAGCAGTTTAGGAGGGAAACCATACGAGCAGTACTTC.

V usage is TRBV28 and J usage is TRBJ1-5, with a possible D match to TRBD1 (5 bases). The length of the CDR3 is 15 residues. Trimming took off 7 bases at V and 2 bases at J, with 15 bases between the two ends. Germline V CDR1 and CDR2: MDHEN, SYDVKM. The CDR3 nucleotides read TGTGCCAGCACCCAGCAGGGTGAGGGCAATCAGCCCCAGCATTTT. Translation: CASTQQGEGNQPQHF.

The rearrangement uses TRBV7-9 and TRBJ2-7; unclear D gene. The CDR3 consists of 15 residues. Germline-derived CDR1 and CDR2 are SEHNR and FQNEAQ (reference sequence). The germline V and J ends were trimmed by 5 bases and 1 base, with 15 bases remaining between them. CDR3 sequence reads: CASSGVGYSSYEQYF. The CDR3 bases are TGTGCCAGCAGCGGGGTAGGCTACTCATCCTACGAGCAGTACTTC.

By share, this clone counts as medium-sized (0.01 to 0.1%). In DNA, the CDR3 is TGCAGCGTTGATAGTGTGGAAGGGGGTGGCTACACCTTC. The encoded protein is CSVDSVEGGGYTF. The rearrangement uses TRBV29-1 and TRBJ1-2; TRBD1 is a possible D gene (6 bases). The ends were cut back, 3 bases at V and 7 bases at J, with 15 bases in the middle. Germline CDR1 is SQVTM and CDR2 is ANQGSEA. The CDR3 has 13 amino acids. Full variable domain (rest looked up from reference TRBV29-1 and TRBJ1-2): SAVISQKPSRDICQRGTSLTIQCQVDSQVTMMFWYRQQPGQSLTLIATANQGSEATYESGFVIDKFPISRPNLTFSTLTVSNMSPEDSSIYLCSVDSVEGGGYTFGSGTRLTVV.

This chain links TRBV7-9 with TRBJ1-2; TRBD1 might be the D (5 bases). The CDR3 sequence is 14 residues long. Germline CDR1 is SEHNR and CDR2 is FQNEAQ (reference sequence). The ends were cut back, 5 bases at V and 6 bases at J, with 16 bases in the middle. In DNA form, the CDR3 reads TGTGCCAGCAGCACCTCACAGGCGGTGGATGGCTACACCTTC. Its translation is CASSTSQAVDGYTF.

The chain employs TRBV15 and TRBJ1-5; D ambiguous. The CDR3 extends over 15 amino acids. The V end lost 0 bases, the J end lost 0 bases, and 6 bases lay between the germline ends. Germline lookup yields CDR1 LNHNV and CDR2 YYDKDF (reference sequence). CDR3 loop: CATSRDRGSNQPQHF. In nucleotides, the CDR3 is TGTGCCACCAGCAGAGATCGGGGTAGCAATCAGCCCCAGCATTTT. Combining the CDR3 with reference TRBV15 and TRBJ1-5 gives the whole variable domain DAMVIQNPRYQVTQFGKPVTLSCSQTLNHNVMYWYQQKSSQAPKLLFHYYDKDFNNEADTPDNFQSRRPNTSFCFLDIRSPGLGDTAMYLCATSRDRGSNQPQHFGDGTRLSIL.

J is TRBJ1-2 and V is TRBV21-1; the table's D call TRBD1 went unverified against the DNA. TRBV21-1 is tagged as a pseudogene. CDR3 length: 13 amino acids. The CDR3: CASSIDRVEGYTF. CDR3 nucleotide sequence: TGTGCCAGCAGCATTGACAGGGTAGAAGGCTACACCTTC.

Only one count was recorded for this clone. The rearrangement joins TRBV4-2 to TRBJ1-1; D remains unclear. CDR1 and CDR2 (germline): LGHNA, YNFKEQ. With 4 bases removed from V and 1 base from J, the gap between germline ends came to 13 bases. The CDR3 totals 15 residues. The CDR3 loop reads CASSPWSGSNTEAFF. The CDR3 region has the DNA TGTGCCAGCAGCCCATGGAGCGGGTCGAACACTGAAGCTTTCTTT.